Listed below are T cell receptor beta chains from one sample, sequenced in a study of T cell responses to AZD1222 COVID-19 vaccine. TCRdb keeps only in-frame clones here, not all; method: immunoSEQ multiplex PCR. Among approximately 190,000 clones listed, 85% to 95% were seen once. Source: peripheral blood, taken 28 days after the second dose of the MenACWY control vaccine. These receptors were taken from an adult who received the MenACWY meningococcal vaccine as a control. Both conserved end residues are part of each CDR3. D genes are given only for firm matches. A row's size may be missing; if present it is once, few, many or a size class.

CDR3: CATSDFRPGTSDTQYF; DNA: TGTGCCACCAGTGATTTCCGTCCCGGGACATCAGATACGCAGTATTTT; J: TRBJ2-3; D: NA; V: TRBV24-1; size: once
CDR3: CASSLTSDRGGGNTIYF; DNA: TGTGCCAGCAGCTTAACCTCGGACAGGGGAGGTGGAAACACCATATATTTT; J: TRBJ1-3; D: TRBD1; V: TRBV7-2; size: NA
CDR3: CASSPPLNKNTEAFF; DNA: TGTGCCAGCAGCCCCCCTTTAAATAAGAACACTGAAGCTTTCTTT; J: TRBJ1-1; D: NA; V: TRBV7-8; size: NA
CDR3: CASSTRDRVKQPQHF; DNA: TGTGCCAGCAGCACGCGGGACAGGGTAAAACAGCCCCAGCATTTT; J: TRBJ1-5; D: TRBD1; V: TRBV7-8; size: NA
CDR3: CAWSVTANYGYTF; DNA: TGTGCCTGGAGTGTAACCGCGAACTATGGCTACACCTTC; J: TRBJ1-2; D: NA; V: TRBV30; size: NA
CDR3: CASSLAGQGNAGELFF; DNA: TGTGCCAGCAGCTTAGCGGGACAGGGCAACGCCGGGGAGCTGTTTTTT; J: TRBJ2-2; D: TRBD1; V: TRBV7-6; size: NA
CDR3: CASSDTGVQDEQFF; DNA: TGTGCCAGCAGCGATACAGGGGTGCAGGATGAGCAGTTCTTC; J: TRBJ2-1; D: TRBD1; V: TRBV9; size: NA
CDR3: CASSARGQGYTF; DNA: TGTGCCAGCAGCGCCCGGGGACAAGGCTACACCTTC; J: TRBJ1-2; D: NA; V: TRBV9; size: NA
CDR3: CASSPNLYREGSTGELFF; DNA: TGTGCCAGCAGCCCCAACCTCTACCGGGAGGGCAGCACCGGGGAGCTGTTTTTT; J: TRBJ2-2; D: TRBD2; V: TRBV13; size: once
CDR3: CASGWVAGELFF; DNA: TGCGCCAGCGGATGGGTTGCCGGGGAGCTGTTTTTT; J: TRBJ2-2; D: NA; V: TRBV5-1; size: NA
CDR3: CASSHTPVTYNEQFF; DNA: TGTGCCAGCAGCCATACCCCAGTTACCTACAATGAGCAGTTCTTC; J: TRBJ2-1; D: NA; V: TRBV27; size: NA
CDR3: CSASRGAGRTGELFF; DNA: TGCAGTGCTAGTAGGGGGGCGGGGAGAACCGGGGAGCTGTTTTTT; J: TRBJ2-2; D: NA; V: TRBV20-1; size: once
CDR3: CSVKTGGDGYTF; DNA: TGCAGCGTTAAAACAGGGGGGGATGGCTACACCTTC; J: TRBJ1-2; D: TRBD1; V: TRBV29-1; size: NA
CDR3: CASSPQGIGNTIYF; DNA: TGCGCCAGCAGCCCACAGGGTATAGGAAACACCATATATTTT; J: TRBJ1-3; D: NA; V: TRBV5-1; size: few
CDR3: CASSELPSPYNEQFF; DNA: TGTGCCAGCAGTGAATTGCCTAGCCCCTACAATGAGCAGTTCTTC; J: TRBJ2-1; D: NA; V: TRBV2; size: NA
CDR3: CASSSGLGSPLHF; DNA: TGTGCCAGCAGTTCGGGTTTAGGTTCACCCCTCCACTTT; J: TRBJ1-6; D: NA; V: TRBV12-3/TRBV12-4; size: NA
CDR3: CASTLLVWGNTEAFF; DNA: TGTGCCAGCACCCTCCTCGTGTGGGGGAACACTGAAGCTTTCTTT; J: TRBJ1-1; D: NA; V: TRBV5-8; size: NA
CDR3: CASRFAELTYEQYF; DNA: TGTGCCAGCAGGTTTGCAGAGCTGACCTACGAGCAGTACTTC; J: TRBJ2-7; D: NA; V: TRBV27; size: once
CDR3: CASKGIEGKETQYF; DNA: TGCGCCAGCAAGGGGATCGAGGGTAAAGAGACCCAGTACTTC; J: TRBJ2-5; D: NA; V: TRBV5-1; size: NA
CDR3: CASSLQGNTEAFF; DNA: TGTGCCAGCAGCTTACAGGGTAACACTGAAGCTTTCTTT; J: TRBJ1-1; D: NA; V: TRBV7-9; size: once